The source of this T cell receptor beta chain is a study of cytomegalovirus exposure and HLA in healthy donors. Study at large: One earlier analysis, a look at 150 million to 200 million T cells, found about 100 million unique TCR beta sequences.

Germline V gene data show CDR1 as SEHNR and CDR2 as FQNEAQ (reference sequence). The CDR3 is made up of 11 amino acids. V was cut by 5 bases and J by 2 bases, with 4 bases left in between. Study-wide points: Generally TCR sequences proved uncommon, though certain public TCRs appeared in numerous donors. It was reported in a later analysis that an Asian-associated ancestry cluster showed fewer N-insertions than the roughly 620-donor mean. No immune exposure information besides CMV serostatus was available.

The primer mix had 60 Vbeta and 13 Jbeta primers. Clones were sequenced by immunoSEQ multiplex PCR, and TCRdb holds only the in-frame ones, with some missing. The data contain 84,000 or so clones, around 77% of them singletons. A remark on this clone: Its antigen is not identified.

Sequenced: PBMCs. This chain joins TRBV7-9 and TRBJ2-7; D not certain. This TCR derives from a man aged 30 to 39 in good health and CMV-seronegative. The CDR3 DNA reads as TGTGCCAGCAGCCTTACCTACGAGCAGTACTTC. Translated, it gives CASSLTYEQYF.